This T cell receptor beta chain stems from a study of blood T cells in healthy people across ages. V lost 5 bases to trimming and J lost 0 bases; unmatched junction nucleotides: 4. Looked up from germline, CDR1 is SGHRS and CDR2 is YFSETQ. The CDR3 has 14 amino acids. Primed by a sample-barcoded 5' primer and a J-beta primer mix, a second PCR proceeded for roughly 6 to 12 cycles. TCRdb ran MiXCR on the 5' RACE reads and lists one entry per CDR3 protein. The sample has about 650,000 distinct CDR3 sequences; 32% are singletons. In this sample, this clonotype turned up many times. The sample taken for sequencing was blood. This TCR derives from a woman over 75 in good health. This sequence joins TRBV5-1 and TRBJ1-1, with TRBD1 matching over 7 bases. The CDR3, as DNA: TGCGCCAGCAGGTCCGGGACAGTGAACACTGAAGCTTTCTTT. It is translated as CASRSGTVNTEAFF.